The T cell receptor (beta chain) under discussion was sequenced for a study of blood T cell repertoires in COVID-19. Study as a whole: Collection of acute and convalescent COVID-19 samples took place in the United States, Italy and Spain. T cells, B-cell-depleted T cells, or PBMCs provided the cDNA or gDNA that served as material.

Source study methods: Estimated nucleated cell counts came from reference gene primer amplification. TCRdb's copy holds only in-frame clones and misses some; the assay was immunoSEQ multiplex PCR. The V and J calls and clone size are taken from that table; D and trimming were inferred from the DNA. The table records roughly 100,000 clones, about four fifths of them present only once. The CDR3 extends over 17 amino acids. J was trimmed by 5 bases and V by 3 bases; bases with no gene match: 13. Germline lookup yields CDR1 MNHEY and CDR2 SMNVEV (reference sequence). Seattle's enrolled individuals joined amid active infection and were then monitored longitudinally.

This TCR came from a man older than 75 with COVID-19, enrolled during active disease. The sequenced sample was peripheral blood. This chain joins TRBV27 and TRBJ1-2; 9 bases are a match to TRBD1. The CDR3 DNA sequence: TGTGCCAGCAGTTTTATAGACGTTTGGGACAGGGTTTATGGCTACACCTTC. Translating it yields CASSFIDVWDRVYGYTF.